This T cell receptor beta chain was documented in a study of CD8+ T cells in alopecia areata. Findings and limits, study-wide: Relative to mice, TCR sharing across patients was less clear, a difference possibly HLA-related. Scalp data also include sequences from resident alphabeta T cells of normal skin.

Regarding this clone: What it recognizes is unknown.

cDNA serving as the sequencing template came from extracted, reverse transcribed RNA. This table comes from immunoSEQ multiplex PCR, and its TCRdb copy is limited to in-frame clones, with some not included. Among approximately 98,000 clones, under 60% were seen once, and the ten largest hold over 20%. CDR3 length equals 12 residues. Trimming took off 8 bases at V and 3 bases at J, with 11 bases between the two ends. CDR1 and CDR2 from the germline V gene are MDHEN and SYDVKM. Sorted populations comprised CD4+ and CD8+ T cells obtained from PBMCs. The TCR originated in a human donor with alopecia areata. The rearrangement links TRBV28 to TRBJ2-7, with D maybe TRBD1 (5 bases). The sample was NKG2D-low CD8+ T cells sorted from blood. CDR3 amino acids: CASGRAFYEQYF. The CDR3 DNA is TGTGCCAGCGGCAGGGCGTTCTACGAGCAGTACTTC.